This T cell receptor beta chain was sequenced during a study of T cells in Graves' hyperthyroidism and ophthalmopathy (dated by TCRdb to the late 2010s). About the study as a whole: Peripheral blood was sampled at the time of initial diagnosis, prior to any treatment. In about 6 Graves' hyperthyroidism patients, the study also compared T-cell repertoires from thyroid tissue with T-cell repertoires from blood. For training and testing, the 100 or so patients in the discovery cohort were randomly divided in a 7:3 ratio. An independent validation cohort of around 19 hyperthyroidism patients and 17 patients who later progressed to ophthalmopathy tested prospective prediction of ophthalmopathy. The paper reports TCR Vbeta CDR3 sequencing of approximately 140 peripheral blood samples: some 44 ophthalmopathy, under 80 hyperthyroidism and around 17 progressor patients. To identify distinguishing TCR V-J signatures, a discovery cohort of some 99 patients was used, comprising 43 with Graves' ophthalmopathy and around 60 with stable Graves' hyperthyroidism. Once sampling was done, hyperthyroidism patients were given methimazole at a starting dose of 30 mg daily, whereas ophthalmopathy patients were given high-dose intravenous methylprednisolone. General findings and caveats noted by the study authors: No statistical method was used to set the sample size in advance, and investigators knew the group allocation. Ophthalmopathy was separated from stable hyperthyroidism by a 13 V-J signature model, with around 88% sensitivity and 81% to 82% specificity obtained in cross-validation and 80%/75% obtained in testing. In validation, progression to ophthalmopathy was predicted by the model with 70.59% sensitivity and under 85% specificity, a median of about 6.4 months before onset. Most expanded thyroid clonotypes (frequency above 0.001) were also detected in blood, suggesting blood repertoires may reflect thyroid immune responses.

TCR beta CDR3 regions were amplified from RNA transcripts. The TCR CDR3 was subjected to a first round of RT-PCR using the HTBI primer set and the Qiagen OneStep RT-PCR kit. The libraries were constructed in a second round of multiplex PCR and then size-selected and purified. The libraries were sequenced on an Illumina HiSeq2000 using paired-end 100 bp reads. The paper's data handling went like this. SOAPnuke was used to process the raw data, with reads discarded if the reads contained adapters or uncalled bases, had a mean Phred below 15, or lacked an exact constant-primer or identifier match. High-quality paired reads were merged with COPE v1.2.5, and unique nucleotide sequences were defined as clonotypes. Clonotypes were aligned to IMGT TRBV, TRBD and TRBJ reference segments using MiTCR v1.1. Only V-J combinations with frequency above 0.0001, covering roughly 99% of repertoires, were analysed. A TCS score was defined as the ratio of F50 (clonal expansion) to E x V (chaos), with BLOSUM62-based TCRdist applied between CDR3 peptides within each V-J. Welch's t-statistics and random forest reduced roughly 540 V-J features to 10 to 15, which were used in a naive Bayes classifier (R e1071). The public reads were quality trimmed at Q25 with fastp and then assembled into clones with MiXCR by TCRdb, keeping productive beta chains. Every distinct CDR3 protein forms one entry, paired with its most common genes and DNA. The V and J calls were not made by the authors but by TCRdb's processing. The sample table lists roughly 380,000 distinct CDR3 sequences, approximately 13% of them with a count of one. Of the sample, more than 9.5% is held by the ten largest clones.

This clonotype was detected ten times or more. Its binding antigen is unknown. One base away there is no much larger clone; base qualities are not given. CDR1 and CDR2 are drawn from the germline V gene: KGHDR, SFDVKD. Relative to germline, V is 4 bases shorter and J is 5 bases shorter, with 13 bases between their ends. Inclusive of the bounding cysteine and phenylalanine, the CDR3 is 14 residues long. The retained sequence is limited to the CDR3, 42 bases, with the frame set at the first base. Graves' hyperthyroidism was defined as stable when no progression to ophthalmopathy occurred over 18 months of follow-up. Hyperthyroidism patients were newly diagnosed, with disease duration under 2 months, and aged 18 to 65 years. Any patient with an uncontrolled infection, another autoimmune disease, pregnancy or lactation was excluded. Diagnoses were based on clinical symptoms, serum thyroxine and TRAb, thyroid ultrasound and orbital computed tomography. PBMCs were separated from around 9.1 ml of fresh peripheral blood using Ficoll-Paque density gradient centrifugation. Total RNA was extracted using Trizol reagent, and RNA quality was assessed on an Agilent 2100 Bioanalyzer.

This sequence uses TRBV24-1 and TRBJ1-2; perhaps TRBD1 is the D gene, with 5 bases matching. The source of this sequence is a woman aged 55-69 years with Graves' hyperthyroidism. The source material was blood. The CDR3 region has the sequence CATSDTGTVYGYTF. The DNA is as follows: TGTGCCACCAGTGACACCGGGACGGTGTATGGCTACACCTTC.